The 27 T cell receptor beta chains below all came from one sample that was sequenced in a study of OX40 agonist ivuxolimab in advanced cancers. Assay: immunoSEQ multiplex PCR; the TCRdb copy retains only in-frame clones and omits some. Here the sample spans around 140,000 clones, about 92% being singletons. The starting material was CD4+ or CD8+ T cells sorted from blood, obtained in a trial of the OX40 agonist ivuxolimab. These receptors were obtained from an adult with an advanced solid tumor such as melanoma, head and neck, liver or kidney cancer.

This clone appeared a single time. The chain links TRBV29-1 to TRBJ2-7; 8 nucleotides line up with TRBD1. The CDR3 spans 14 residues. CDR1 and CDR2 (germline): SQVTM, ANQGSEA. J was trimmed by 0 bases and V by 7 bases; bases with no gene match: 8. CDR3 in amino acids: CSASGTGGSYEQYF. The CDR3 DNA reads TGCAGCGCCTCCGGGACAGGCGGCTCCTACGAGCAGTACTTC.

V usage is TRBV7-9 and J usage is TRBJ1-1, with D possibly TRBD1 on 5 matching bases. The V gene lost 1 base and the J gene lost 6 bases, with 9 bases spanning the gap. Germline V gene lookup returns CDR1 SEHNR and CDR2 FQNEAQ (reference sequence). The CDR3 is 13 amino acids. The CDR3: CASSLGGSSEAFF. The CDR3 bases are TGTGCCAGCAGCTTAGGGGGCTCCTCTGAAGCTTTCTTT.

The J gene is TRBJ1-5, the V gene TRBV7-2; D call uncertain. The germline V and J ends were trimmed by 4 bases and 7 bases, with 14 bases remaining between them. The CDR3 is 14 amino acids. The germline gives CDR1 SGHTA, CDR2 FQGNSA. CDR3 sequence: CASSSVGLVQPQHF. DNA of the CDR3: TGTGCCAGCAGCTCCGTAGGTTTGGTGCAGCCCCAGCATTTT.

This chain joins TRBV19 and TRBJ2-1; TRBD1 is a possible D gene (6 bases). V lost 5 bases, J lost 7 bases, and 21 bases lay in between. Germline CDR1 and CDR2: LNHDA and SQIVND (reference sequence). This CDR3 is 16 amino acids long. CDR3 coding DNA: TGTGCCAGTAGTGGAGAGAGGGGGAAAGAGGTTAATGAGCAGTTCTTC. This encodes CASSGERGKEVNEQFF.

This clone was seen more than once but under ten times. The chain carries TRBV30 and TRBJ1-2, with 7 bases aligning to TRBD1. This CDR3 spans 12 amino acids. V shed 2 bases, J shed 7 bases, and the junction held 4 bases outside the gene matches. Germline-derived CDR1 and CDR2 are GTSNPN and SVGIG (reference sequence). CDR3 nucleotide sequence: TGTGCCTGGAGTTTGACAGGGCCTGGCTACACCTTC. This codes for CAWSLTGPGYTF.

V and J are TRBV11-3 and TRBJ2-1; 7 positions agree with TRBD1. With 5 bases clipped from V and 7 bases from J, the junction kept 8 bases outside the gene matches. The CDR3 sequence is 14 residues long. Germline lookup yields CDR1 SGHNT and CDR2 YENEEA. CDR3: CASSPTLTGNEQFF. The CDR3 nucleotides are TGTGCCAGCAGCCCTACCTTGACAGGGAATGAGCAGTTCTTC.

This clone was detected only once. This chain links TRBV7-2 with TRBJ1-1, with TRBD1 matching over 10 bases. This CDR3 contains 15 residues. J gave up 4 bases and V 5 bases, and 7 bases lay outside the gene matches. CDR1 is SGHTA and CDR2 is FQGNSA in the germline V gene. CDR3 in amino acids: CASSPWDRGSTEAFF. The DNA for the CDR3 is TGTGCCAGCAGCCCTTGGGACAGGGGATCCACTGAAGCTTTCTTT. The full variable domain, rest sourced from reference TRBV7-2 and TRBJ1-1, is GAGVSQSPSNKVTEKGKDVELRCDPISGHTALYWYRQSLGQGLEFLIYFQGNSAPDKSGLPSDRFSAERTGGSVSTLTIQRTQQEDSAVYLCASSPWDRGSTEAFFGQGTRLTVV.

In its sample, this clone was seen a few times. This chain joins TRBV5-1 and TRBJ2-3, with 11 bases fitting TRBD1. Germline V gene lookup returns CDR1 SGHRS and CDR2 YFSETQ. This CDR3 spans 15 amino acids. After removal of 2 bases from V and 4 bases from J, the junction contained 3 bases not matched to a gene. CDR3 residues: CASSFQGQGADTQYF. The CDR3 DNA reads TGCGCCAGCAGCTTTCAGGGACAGGGGGCAGATACGCAGTATTTT.

The chain has TRBV30 and TRBJ2-1, with 8 positions matching TRBD2. The CDR3 loop spans 15 amino acids. The J segment lost 9 bases and the V segment lost 0 bases, leaving 10 bases of the junction unmatched. CDR1 is GTSNPN, CDR2 SVGIG, per germline (reference sequence). This CDR3 is CAWSVAGTRSSEQFF. CDR3 sequence (DNA): TGTGCCTGGAGTGTAGCCGGGACTAGATCTAGTGAGCAGTTCTTC. The full variable domain, with the rest looked up from reference TRBV30 and TRBJ2-1, is SQTIHQWPATLVQPVGSPLSLECTVEGTSNPNLYWYRQAAGRGLQLLFYSVGIGQISSEVPQNLSASRPQDRQFILSSKKLLLSDSGFYLCAWSVAGTRSSEQFFGPGTRLTVL.

This clone came up once. This chain joins TRBV5-1 and TRBJ2-2, with 9 positions matching TRBD1. The CDR3 is 17 amino acids. Trimming cost V 4 bases and J 3 bases; bases outside gene matches: 10. Germline loops: CDR1 SGHRS, CDR2 YFSETQ. This chain's CDR3 is CASSTDRGQGYTGELFF. The CDR3, as DNA: TGCGCCAGCAGCACAGACCGGGGACAGGGATACACCGGGGAGCTGTTTTTT.

The gene calls are TRBV9 and TRBJ1-2, with no clear D. The CDR3 extends over 15 amino acids. With 3 bases removed from V and 5 bases from J, the gap between germline ends came to 17 bases. Germline V gives CDR1 SGDLS, CDR2 YYNGEE. The CDR3: CASSAPGSLLYGYTF. The CDR3 DNA reads TGTGCCAGCAGCGCCCCCGGATCTCTTCTTTATGGCTACACCTTC.

Written as DNA, the CDR3 is TGCGCCAGCAGCCAAGAACCAGGGGGGAACTATGGCTACACCTTC. Its protein is CASSQEPGGNYGYTF. J is TRBJ1-2 and V is TRBV4-3, with 7 bases matching TRBD1. CDR1 is LGHNA, CDR2 YSLEER, per germline. V trimming: 0 bases; J trimming: 2 bases; junction bases outside the gene matches: 3. CDR3 length: 15 residues.

The V call is TRBV5-1, the J call TRBJ2-2; 11 positions match TRBD2. The CDR3 is made up of 18 amino acids. The V gene's germline CDR1 is SGHRS and CDR2 YFSETQ. Trimming took 0 bases from V and 1 from J; bases not matched to a gene: 5. The CDR3 DNA reads TGCGCCAGCAGCTTGGGAGGACTAGCGGGTTGGAACACCGGGGAGCTGTTTTTT. This sequence encodes CASSLGGLAGWNTGELFF.

V usage is TRBV11-2 and J usage is TRBJ2-3; D is uncertain. From germline, CDR1 is SGHAT and CDR2 FQNNGV. With 1 base removed from V and 2 bases from J, the gap between germline ends came to 7 bases. This CDR3 contains 14 residues. The CDR3 is CASSLGGTTDTQYF. DNA for the CDR3: TGTGCCAGCAGCTTAGGGGGTACCACAGATACGCAGTATTTT.

V is TRBV27 and J is TRBJ1-4; D gene ambiguous. The CDR3 extends over 15 amino acids. V lost 5 bases and J lost 0, with 10 bases in between. Germline-derived CDR1 and CDR2 are MNHEY and SMNVEV (reference sequence). CDR3 amino acids: CASSRRPATNEKLFF. In DNA, the CDR3 is TGTGCCAGCAGTCGGCGTCCTGCAACTAATGAAAAACTGTTTTTT. Full variable domain (remainder filled in from reference TRBV27 and TRBJ1-4): EAQVTQNPRYLITVTGKKLTVTCSQNMNHEYMSWYRQDPGLGLRQIYYSMNVEVTDKGDVPEGYKVSRKEKRNFPLILESPSPNQTSLYFCASSRRPATNEKLFFGSGTQLSVL.

V is TRBV5-4 and J is TRBJ1-2, with 7 bases fitting TRBD1. The germline gives CDR1 SGHNT, CDR2 YYREEE (reference sequence). This CDR3 contains 14 residues. V dropped 4 bases and J dropped 5; count of bases not matched to a gene: 8. CDR3 loop: CASSPPGQSYGYTF. Written as DNA, the CDR3 is TGTGCCAGCAGCCCGCCGGGACAGTCTTATGGCTACACCTTC.

The gene calls are TRBV5-6 and TRBJ1-5; 9 positions match TRBD1. Trimming took 4 bases from V and 7 from J; bases not matched to a gene: 9. The CDR3 has 15 residues. Per the germline V gene, CDR1 is SGHDT and CDR2 is YYEEEE. DNA for the CDR3: TGTGCCAGCAGCGGGAACAGGGGGCCGGGGCAGCCCCAGCATTTT. Translated: CASSGNRGPGQPQHF.

V and J are TRBV6-5 and TRBJ1-5; possible D gene TRBD1, 5 bases. Deletions cut 7 bases from V and 6 bases from J, with 19 bases between. Germline CDR1 MNHEY, CDR2 SVGAGI. There are 15 residues in the CDR3. The CDR3 loop is CASTPGRGGGQPQHF. DNA of the CDR3: TGTGCCAGCACCCCCGGCCGGGGGGGAGGTCAGCCCCAGCATTTT.

The CDR3 DNA reads as TGCGCCAGCAGCCCCGGGACTGAAAGCAATCAGCCCCAGCATTTT. It encodes CASSPGTESNQPQHF. The gene calls are TRBV5-1 and TRBJ1-5; possible D gene TRBD1, 5 bases. CDR3 size: 15 residues. Trimming took 4 bases from V and 1 from J, leaving 12 bases between them. CDR1 SGHRS and CDR2 YFSETQ come from the germline V gene.

J is TRBJ2-5 and V is TRBV5-4, with 12 bases matching TRBD1. The CDR3 has 14 residues. The V gene's germline CDR1 is SGHNT and CDR2 YYREEE (reference sequence). V lost 4 bases, J lost 5 bases, and 3 bases stayed unmatched. CDR3 DNA: TGTGCCAGCAGCCGGGACAGGGGGCGGGAGACCCAGTACTTC. Its protein product is CASSRDRGRETQYF.

The chain carries TRBV6-6 and TRBJ1-1, with D possibly being TRBD1 (5 bases). The germline CDR1 and CDR2 sequences are MNHNY and SVGAGI (reference sequence). Trimming removed 5 bases at V and 2 bases at J, with 12 bases between. This CDR3 spans 14 amino acids. CDR3 region: CASSLTDSNTEAFF. CDR3 coding DNA: TGTGCCAGCAGTCTTACAGACAGCAACACTGAAGCTTTCTTT.

The V and J genes are TRBV5-4 and TRBJ2-7; the D call may be TRBD1 or TRBD2 (5 bases each). V was pared by 4 bases and J by 7 bases, with 18 bases between. The length of the CDR3 is 14 residues. CDR1 SGHNT and CDR2 YYREEE come from the germline V gene (reference sequence). DNA for the CDR3: TGTGCCAGCAGCCGCCTACTCGGGGCAAAAGAGCAGTACTTC. It is translated as CASSRLLGAKEQYF.

The rearrangement joins TRBV28 to TRBJ2-5; either TRBD1 or TRBD2 may supply D (6 bases each). This CDR3 contains 14 residues. Trimming removed 7 bases from V and 1 base from J, with 13 bases in between. Germline CDR1 is MDHEN and CDR2 is SYDVKM. The CDR3 DNA reads TGTGCCAGCACCTTGGGGGGCCCCCAAGAGACCCAGTACTTC. This codes for CASTLGGPQETQYF.

V is TRBV11-2 and J is TRBJ2-7; 10 bases are a match to TRBD1. The CDR3 has 14 residues. V lost 6 bases and J lost 5; bases outside the gene matches: 7. Germline CDR1 SGHAT, CDR2 FQNNGV. The CDR3 coding sequence is TGTGCCAGCAGGGGGGGACAGGGGAGCAACGAGCAGTACTTC. Translation: CASRGGQGSNEQYF.

The chain joins TRBV4-2 to TRBJ2-3, with D uncertain. Trimming removed 5 bases from V and 9 bases from J, with 15 bases in between. Germline CDR1 is LGHNA and CDR2 is YNFKEQ. The CDR3 is 13 residues long. The CDR3 DNA is TGTGCCAGCAGCTTGGCCCCAAAAGACACGCAGTATTTT. Residues: CASSLAPKDTQYF.

This chain links TRBV19 with TRBJ1-5; 10 bases agree with TRBD1. CDR1 and CDR2 from the germline V gene are LNHDA and SQIVND (reference sequence). V shed 6 bases, J shed 7 bases, and the junction held 12 bases outside the gene matches. CDR3 length: 16 residues. CDR3 amino acids: CASRNLPGQGHQPQHF. The CDR3 DNA is TGTGCCAGTAGAAATCTTCCGGGACAGGGGCACCAGCCCCAGCATTTT. Full variable domain (missing parts from reference TRBV19 and TRBJ1-5): DGGITQSPKYLFRKEGQNVTLSCEQNLNHDAMYWYRQDPGQGLRLIYYSQIVNDFQKGDIAEGYSVSREKKESFPLTVTSAQKNPTAFYLCASRNLPGQGHQPQHFGDGTRLSIL.

V is TRBV7-9 and J is TRBJ2-7, with D hard to call. V lost 4 bases and J 5 bases, leaving 18 bases between the germline ends. The CDR3 consists of 15 residues. Germline V gene data show CDR1 as SEHNR and CDR2 as FQNEAQ (reference sequence). DNA of the CDR3: TGTGCCAGCAGCTCCTTTCGTCTAACCCCCCACGAGCAGTACTTC. Protein: CASSSFRLTPHEQYF.